These 7 T cell receptor beta chains were all obtained from the same sample, sequenced in a study of vaccination effects on CD4 cells after COVID-19. Sequencing followed a ViraFEST assay step that expanded antigen-specific CD4+ T cells with viral peptide pools. Cells that had been cultured for nine to eleven days were the source of isolated CD4+ T cells. The vaccine given was either BNT162b2 or mRNA-1273, in two doses. Produced via immunoSEQ multiplex PCR; TCRdb's table is partial and in-frame only. The profile shows roughly 30,000 clones, approximately 71% of them singletons. Which antigens these TCRs recognize remains unknown. Specimen: CD4+ T cells from PBMCs cultured with HCoV-NL63 spike peptides, collected after COVID-19 vaccination. The receptors derive from a human donor who received a COVID-19 vaccine.

The chain recombines TRBV3-1 (or the pseudogene TRBV3-2) with TRBJ1-1; tentative D call: TRBD1 (5 bases). The V and J ends lost 1 base and 4 bases respectively, with 13 bases between them. Germline CDR1 LGHDT, CDR2 YNNKEL (reference sequence). The CDR3 has 15 residues. CDR3 DNA sequence: TGTGCCAGCAGCCAAGGTGCGTCCAGGGTCACTGAAGCTTTCTTT. Translating gives CASSQGASRVTEAFF.

V and J are TRBV19 and TRBJ1-2; tentative D call: TRBD1 (6 bases). Germline CDR1 is LNHDA and CDR2 is SQIVND (reference sequence). Trimming took 4 bases from V and 5 from J, leaving 14 bases between them. CDR3 length: 14 residues. CDR3: CASSNVQGTYGYTF. CDR3 coding DNA: TGTGCCAGTAGTAATGTTCAGGGGACTTATGGCTACACCTTC.

J is TRBJ2-3 and V is TRBV6-5; no clear D gene. Trimming removed 6 bases at V and 2 bases at J, with 12 bases between. The CDR3 length is 14 residues. Germline CDR1 and CDR2: MNHEY and SVGAGI. CDR3 DNA: TGTGCCAGCAGAACCGGACCGAACACAGATACGCAGTATTTT. Translating it yields CASRTGPNTDTQYF.

The chain employs TRBV30 and TRBJ2-5, with 8 bases fitting TRBD1. The V gene end was trimmed by 1 base and the J gene end by 2 bases; junction bases not matched to a gene: 3. The germline gives CDR1 GTSNPN, CDR2 SVGIG (reference sequence). The CDR3 has 14 residues. CDR3 DNA: TGTGCCTGGAGTGGACAGGGGAAACAAGAGACCCAGTACTTC. Its translation: CAWSGQGKQETQYF.

The rearrangement joins TRBV5-1 to TRBJ2-5; tentative D call: TRBD2 (6 bases). The V gene lost 0 bases and the J gene lost 5 bases, with 14 bases spanning the gap. This CDR3 spans 15 amino acids. Germline-derived CDR1 and CDR2 are SGHRS and YFSETQ. CDR3 bases: TGCGCCAGCAGCTTGGCCGGGTTAAGCGGGGAGACCCAGTACTTC. Translating gives CASSLAGLSGETQYF.

The CDR3 loop reads CASSIVGGQGLYGYTF. For the CDR3, the DNA is TGTGCCAGTAGTATAGTGGGAGGACAGGGGCTCTATGGCTACACCTTC. This chain links TRBV19 with TRBJ1-2; 9 bases fit TRBD1. The CDR3 runs to 16 residues. V was pared by 1 base and J by 4 bases, with 7 bases of the junction left unmatched. In germline, CDR1 is LNHDA, CDR2 SQIVND (reference sequence).

V gene TRBV19 combines with J gene TRBJ2-1; TRBD2 aligns across 9 bases. This CDR3 has 14 amino acids. Germline loops: CDR1 LNHDA, CDR2 SQIVND (reference sequence). With V trimmed by 9 bases and J by 4 bases, 7 bases remained unmatched. CDR3 residues: CASRQRGEYNEQFF. The CDR3 nucleotides read TGTGCCAGCCGACAGCGGGGGGAGTACAATGAGCAGTTCTTC.